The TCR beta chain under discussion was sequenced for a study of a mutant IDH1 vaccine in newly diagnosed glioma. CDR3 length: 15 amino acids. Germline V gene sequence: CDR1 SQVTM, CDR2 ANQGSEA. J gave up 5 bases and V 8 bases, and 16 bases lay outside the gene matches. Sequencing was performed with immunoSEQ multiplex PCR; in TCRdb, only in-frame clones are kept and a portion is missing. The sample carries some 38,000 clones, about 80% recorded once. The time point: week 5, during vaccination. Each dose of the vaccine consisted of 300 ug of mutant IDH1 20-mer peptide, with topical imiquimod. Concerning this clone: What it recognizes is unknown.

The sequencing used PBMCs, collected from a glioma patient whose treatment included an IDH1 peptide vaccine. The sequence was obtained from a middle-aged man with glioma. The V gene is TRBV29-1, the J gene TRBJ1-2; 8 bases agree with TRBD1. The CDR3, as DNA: TGCAGCTCCGGGACAGGCGCCATGCCAGGTTATGGCTACACCTTC. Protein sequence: CSSGTGAMPGYGYTF.